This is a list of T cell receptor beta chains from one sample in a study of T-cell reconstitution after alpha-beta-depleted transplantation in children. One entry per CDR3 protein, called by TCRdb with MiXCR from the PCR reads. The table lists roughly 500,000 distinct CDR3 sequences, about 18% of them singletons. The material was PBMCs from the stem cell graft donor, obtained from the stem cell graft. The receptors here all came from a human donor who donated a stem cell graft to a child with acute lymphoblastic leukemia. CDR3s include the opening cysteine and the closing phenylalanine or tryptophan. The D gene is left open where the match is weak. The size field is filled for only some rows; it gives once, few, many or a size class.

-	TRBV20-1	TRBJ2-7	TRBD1	TGCAGTGCGCCGAGGCTCAGGACAGGGGAAGAGCAGTACTTC	CSAPRLRTGEEQYF
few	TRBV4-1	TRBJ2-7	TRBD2	TGCGCCAGCAGCCAAGTAGCGGGAGGACCCAACGAGCAGTACTTC	CASSQVAGGPNEQYF
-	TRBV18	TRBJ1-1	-	TGTGCCAGCTCACCAAAAATAGACAGCCTGATGAACACTGAAGCTTTCTTT	CASSPKIDSLMNTEAFF
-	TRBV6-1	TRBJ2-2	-	TGTGCCAGCAGTGAGGGGGCCGGACCCATGACCGGGGAGCTGTTTTTT	CASSEGAGPMTGELFF
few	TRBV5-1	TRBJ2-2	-	TGCGCCAGCAGCTTGATTTCGGGTAAACCCGGGGAGCTGTTTTTT	CASSLISGKPGELFF
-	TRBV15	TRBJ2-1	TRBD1	TGTGCCACCAGCAGAGATTACGGGACAGGGTTATTGTATTACAATGAGCAGTTCTTC	CATSRDYGTGLLYYNEQFF
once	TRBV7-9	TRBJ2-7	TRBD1	TGTGCCAGCAGCCTAGGGGGACAGTACGAGCAGTACTTC	CASSLGGQYEQYF
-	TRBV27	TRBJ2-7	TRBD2	TGTGCCAGCGGGCCAGGGACTAGCGACTACGAGCAGTACTTC	CASGPGTSDYEQYF
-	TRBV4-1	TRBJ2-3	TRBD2	TGCGCCAGCAGCCAAGATCTGGGACTAGCGGGAACAGATACGCAGTATTTT	CASSQDLGLAGTDTQYF
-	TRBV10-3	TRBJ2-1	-	TGTGCCATCAGCCCCGCTAGCACGAGCTCCTACAATGAGCAGTTCTTC	CAISPASTSSYNEQFF
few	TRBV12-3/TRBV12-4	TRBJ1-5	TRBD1	TGTGCCAGCAGTCCGGGACAGCATAGCAATCAGCCCCAGCATTTT	CASSPGQHSNQPQHF
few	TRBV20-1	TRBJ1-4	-	TGCAGTGCTAGTCCGGGACTCTTTAATGAAAAACTGTTTTTT	CSASPGLFNEKLFF
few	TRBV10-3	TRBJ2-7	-	TGTGCCATCAGTGAGTTCAGCTACGAGCAGTACTTC	CAISEFSYEQYF
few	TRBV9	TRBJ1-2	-	TGTGCCAGCAGCGTAGCAGGGGACAACTATGGCTACACCTTC	CASSVAGDNYGYTF
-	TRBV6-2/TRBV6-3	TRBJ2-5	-	TGTGCCGGCGGCGTTTCTCCAGAGACCCAGTACTTC	CAGGVSPETQYF
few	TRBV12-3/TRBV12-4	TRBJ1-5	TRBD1	TGTGCCAGCAGCGGACAGGTTGGTGGCAATCAGCCCCAGCATTTT	CASSGQVGGNQPQHF
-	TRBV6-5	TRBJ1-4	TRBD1	TGTGCCAGCAGTTACTCGATTGACAGGGTGGGAACTAATGAAAAACTGTTTTTT	CASSYSIDRVGTNEKLFF
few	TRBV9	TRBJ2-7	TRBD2	TGTGCCAGCAGCGCCGGGACTAGATCCTACGAGCAGTACTTC	CASSAGTRSYEQYF
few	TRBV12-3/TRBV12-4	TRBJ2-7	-	TGTGCCAGCAGTTTTCGGCGGCAGAACCCCTACGAGCAGTACTTC	CASSFRRQNPYEQYF
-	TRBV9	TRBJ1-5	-	TGTGCCAGCAGCATCGGGTCAGAGGCAAATCAGCCCCAGCATTTT	CASSIGSEANQPQHF
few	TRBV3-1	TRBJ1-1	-	TGTGCCAGCAGCCAATCCTCGGGTTACAAAGCTTTCTTT	CASSQSSGYKAFF
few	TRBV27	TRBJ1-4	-	TGTGCCAGCAGTTTGGGTGAGCCGTTTTTT	CASSLGEPFF
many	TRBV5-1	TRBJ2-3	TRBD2	TGCGCCAGCAGCTTGGGGCTAGCGGGAGGCACAGATACGCAGTATTTT	CASSLGLAGGTDTQYF
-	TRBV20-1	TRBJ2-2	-	TGCAGTCCACTTCGAAACAACGGCCGGCTCGGGGAGCTGTTTTTT	CSPLRNNGRLGELFF
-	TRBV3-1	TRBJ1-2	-	TGTGCCAGCAGCCAAGATACAGGGAACTATGGCTACACCTTC	CASSQDTGNYGYTF
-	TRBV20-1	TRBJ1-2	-	TGCAGTGCCAGTGCAGAGCATGGCTACACCTTC	CSASAEHGYTF
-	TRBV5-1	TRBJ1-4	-	TGCGCCAGCAGCCACCGGGATCTTAATGAAAACCTGTTTTTT	CASSHRDLNENLFF
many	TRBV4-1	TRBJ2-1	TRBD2	TGCGCCAGCAGCTATGGACTAGCGGGAGGGTTTGAGCAGTTCTTC	CASSYGLAGGFEQFF
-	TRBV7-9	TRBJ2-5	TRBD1	TGTGCCAGCAGCTTCGACAGGGTAGGAGGCCCAACCCAAGAGACCCAGTACTTC	CASSFDRVGGPTQETQYF
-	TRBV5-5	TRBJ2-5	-	TGTGCCAGCAGACACGAGTTATATCAAGAGACCCAGTACTTC	CASRHELYQETQYF
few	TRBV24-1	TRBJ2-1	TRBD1	TGTGCCACCAGTGACCCCGGGACAGATTACAATGAGCAGTTCTTC	CATSDPGTDYNEQFF
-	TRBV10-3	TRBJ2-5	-	TGTGCCATCAGTCCCGGCCTTAAAGAGACCCAGTACTTC	CAISPGLKETQYF
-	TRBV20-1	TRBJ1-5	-	TGCAGTGCTAGAGTTGCCGCCTATAGCAATCAGCCCCAGCATTTT	CSARVAAYSNQPQHF
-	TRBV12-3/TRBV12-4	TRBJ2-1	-	TGTGCCAGCAGTTATGGAACCAATGAGCAGTTCTTC	CASSYGTNEQFF
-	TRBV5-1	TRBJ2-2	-	TGCGCCAGCAGCTATGCAGGGAATACCGGGGAGCTGTTTTTT	CASSYAGNTGELFF
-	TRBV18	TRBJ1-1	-	TGTGCCAGCTCACCACGTCTCGGCACAGTCACTGAAGCTTTCTTT	CASSPRLGTVTEAFF
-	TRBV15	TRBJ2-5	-	TGTGCCACCAGCAGATTAGGCGCCCAAGAGACCCAGTACTTC	CATSRLGAQETQYF
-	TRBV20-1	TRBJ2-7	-	TGCAGTGCTAGAGGACTAGGGGAAACGCCCTACGAGCAGTACTTC	CSARGLGETPYEQYF
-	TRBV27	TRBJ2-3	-	TGTGCCAGCACCCCCAGGGCCGGGGGTGGGTCAGATACGCAGTATTTT	CASTPRAGGGSDTQYF
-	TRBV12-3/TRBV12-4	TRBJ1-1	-	TGTGCCAGCAGCGCCGCGGGGGGTACGACTGAAGCTTTCTTT	CASSAAGGTTEAFF
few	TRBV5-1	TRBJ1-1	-	TGCGCCAGCAGCTTGGAAGGTTATGAGGGGAAAGCTTTCTTT	CASSLEGYEGKAFF
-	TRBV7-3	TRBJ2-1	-	TGTGCCAGCAGCTTAGACGTAAGGAGCTACAATGAGCAGTTCTTC	CASSLDVRSYNEQFF
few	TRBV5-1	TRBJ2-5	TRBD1	TGCGCCAGCAGCGTCATGGGACAGGGGAAAGAGACCCAGTACTTC	CASSVMGQGKETQYF
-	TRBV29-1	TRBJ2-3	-	TGCAGCGTTGAAGCTTTGATTGGATTTCAGTGGGGCGCAGATACGCAGTATTTT	CSVEALIGFQWGADTQYF
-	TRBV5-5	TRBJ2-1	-	TGTGCCAGCAGCTGGGGGACCGCTTGGGGCGAGCAGTTCTTC	CASSWGTAWGEQFF
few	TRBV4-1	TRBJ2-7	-	TGCGCCAGCAGCCAAACCTTCTCCTACGAGCAGTACTTC	CASSQTFSYEQYF
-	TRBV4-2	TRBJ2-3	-	TGTGCCAGCAGCCAAGATCGGCGGGAAGATACGCAGTATTTT	CASSQDRREDTQYF
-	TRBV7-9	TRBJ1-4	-	TGTGCCAGCAGCTTAGTAACAGCCCGTACTAATGAAAAACTGTTTTTT	CASSLVTARTNEKLFF
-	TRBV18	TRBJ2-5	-	TGTGCCAGCTCACTTGTCGCGAGCGGCCAAGAGACCCAGTACTTC	CASSLVASGQETQYF
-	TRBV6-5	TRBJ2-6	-	TGTGCCAGCAGTTACGGGGGGATCTCTGGGGCCAACGTCCTGACTTTC	CASSYGGISGANVLTF
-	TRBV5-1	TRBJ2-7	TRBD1	TGCGCCAGCAGCTTGGACGGACAGGGCTCCTACGAGCAGTACTTC	CASSLDGQGSYEQYF